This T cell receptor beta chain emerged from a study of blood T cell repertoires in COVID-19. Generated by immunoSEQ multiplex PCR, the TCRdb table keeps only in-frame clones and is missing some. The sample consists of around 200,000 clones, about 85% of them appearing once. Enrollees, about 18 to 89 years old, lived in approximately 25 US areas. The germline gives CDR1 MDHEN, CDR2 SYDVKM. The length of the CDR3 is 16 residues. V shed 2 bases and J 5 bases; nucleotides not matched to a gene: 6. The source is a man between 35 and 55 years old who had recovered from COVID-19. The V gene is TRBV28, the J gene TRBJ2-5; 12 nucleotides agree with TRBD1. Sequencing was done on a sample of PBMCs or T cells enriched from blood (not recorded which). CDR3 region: CASSLLGTGGEETQYF. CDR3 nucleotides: TGTGCCAGCAGTTTACTCGGGACAGGGGGCGAGGAGACCCAGTACTTC.